This T cell receptor beta chain comes out of a study of spatial heterogeneity in lung cancer. Sample time point: sample taken at primary tumor resection. Without sorting, whole RNA was sequenced from tumor, nontumor lung or frozen PBMC. TCRdb fed the 5' RACE reads into MiXCR, producing one record per CDR3 protein. This repertoire shows 20,000 to 25,000 distinct CDR3 sequences, 4.6% found once; its top ten account for 7.4%. CDR3 length equals 15 residues. The J segment lost 6 bases and the V segment lost 6 bases, leaving 14 bases of the junction unmatched. Germline V gene lookup returns CDR1 DFQATT and CDR2 SNEGSKA (reference sequence). This clonotype was counted ten times or more.

The sequence came from a male donor with early-stage non-small cell lung cancer. The chain has TRBV20-1 and TRBJ2-1; 7 nucleotides line up with TRBD2. The specimen was PBMCs, collected at surgery. CDR3 in DNA: TGCAGTGCCCCCGAAGGGCTAGCGGCCTTCAATGAGCAGTTCTTC. Translation: CSAPEGLAAFNEQFF.